The 13 T cell receptor beta chains reported below all come from one sample, sequenced in a study of blood T cell repertoires in COVID-19. Method: immunoSEQ multiplex PCR; TCRdb's copy keeps in-frame clones and lacks some. The sample lists around 100,000 clones, around four fifths occurring once. Sequenced sample: peripheral blood. These TCRs come from a human donor in a cohort sampled during active COVID-19.

This sequence joins TRBV6-2 or TRBV6-3 and TRBJ2-2; 10 bases are shared with TRBD1. The J segment lost 2 bases and the V segment lost 5 bases, leaving 8 bases of the junction unmatched. Germline values: CDR1 MNHEY, CDR2 SVGEGT. The CDR3 spans 17 residues. The CDR3 protein is CASSSDRGHINTGELFF. CDR3 coding DNA: TGTGCCAGCAGTAGTGACAGGGGGCATATTAACACCGGGGAGCTGTTTTTT.

The CDR3 here is CASSEVPLGHTQYF. The CDR3 nucleotides are TGCGCCAGCAGTGAGGTTCCCCTAGGTCATACGCAGTATTTT. This chain connects TRBV10-2 to TRBJ2-3; D is uncertain. The CDR3 consists of 14 residues. CDR1 is WSHSY and CDR2 is SAAADI in the germline V gene. V was clipped by 2 bases and J by 7 bases, with 13 bases between them.

The V and J genes are TRBV7-2 and TRBJ2-7; 7 bases line up with TRBD2. Germline CDR1 is SGHTA and CDR2 is FQGNSA. Trimming at V came to 7 bases and at J to 2 bases, leaving 8 bases not matched to a gene. The CDR3 runs 14 residues. The chain's CDR3 is CASNGGGHAYEQYF. The CDR3, as DNA: TGTGCCAGCAATGGGGGGGGTCATGCCTACGAGCAGTACTTC.

V usage is TRBV7-2 and J usage is TRBJ1-1; 9 bases are shared with TRBD1. Germline V gene data show CDR1 as SGHTA and CDR2 as FQGNSA. The trim removed 4 bases at V and 3 bases at J, leaving 0 bases unmatched. This CDR3 has 13 amino acids. In DNA, the CDR3 is TGTGCCAGCAGCTGGACAGGGGACACTGAAGCTTTCTTT. Its translation is CASSWTGDTEAFF.

The gene calls are TRBV7-9 and TRBJ2-7, with 10 nucleotides matching TRBD1. Germline V gene data show CDR1 as SEHNR and CDR2 as FQNEAQ (reference sequence). The ends lost 10 bases at V and 2 bases at J; junction bases unmatched: 5. This CDR3 region has 13 residues. This CDR3 is CATLGTGAYEQYF. Written as DNA, the CDR3 is TGTGCCACCCTTGGGACAGGGGCCTACGAGCAGTACTTC.

The chain couples TRBV19 to TRBJ2-7; 9 nucleotides line up with TRBD1. V was clipped by 7 bases and J by 7 bases; unmatched bases: 11. This CDR3 comprises 14 residues. Germline-derived CDR1 and CDR2 are LNHDA and SQIVND (reference sequence). The CDR3 sequence is CASTPGQGPGEQYF. Here the CDR3 DNA reads TGTGCCAGTACCCCGGGACAGGGCCCTGGGGAGCAGTACTTC.

The chain is built from TRBV5-4 and TRBJ1-1; unclear D gene. Between the trimmed V and J ends, which lost 5 bases and 0 bases, there was a span of 8 bases. The CDR3 is 13 amino acids. Germline V CDR1 and CDR2: SGHNT, YYREEE (reference sequence). The CDR3 nucleotides are TGTGCCAGCAGGCGTACGATGAACACTGAAGCTTTCTTT. Translating gives CASRRTMNTEAFF. The variable domain in full, with the rest retrieved from reference TRBV5-4 and TRBJ1-1, is ETGVTQSPTHLIKTRGQQVTLRCSSQSGHNTVSWYQQALGQGPQFIFQYYREEENGRGNFPPRFSGLQFPNYSSELNVNALELDDSALYLCASRRTMNTEAFFGQGTRLTVV.

The rearrangement links TRBV7-8 to TRBJ2-2, with 11 bases identical to TRBD2. The trim removed 1 base at V and 4 bases at J, leaving 5 bases unmatched. This CDR3 comprises 17 residues. From germline, CDR1 is SGHVS and CDR2 FQNEAQ. The CDR3 sequence: CASSLVGGTSGTGELFF. In DNA, the CDR3 is TGTGCCAGCAGCTTAGTAGGTGGGACTAGCGGCACCGGGGAGCTGTTTTTT.

The CDR3, as DNA: TGTGCCAGCATGTGGCTAGCGGGGGACCTACCCACAGATACGCAGTATTTT. Translated: CASMWLAGDLPTDTQYF. The chain employs TRBV7-6 and TRBJ2-3; the match to TRBD2 covers 10 bases. Germline V gene sequence: CDR1 SGHVS, CDR2 FNYEAQ. V lost 7 bases to trimming and J lost 2 bases; unmatched junction nucleotides: 12. This CDR3 spans 17 amino acids.

The chain is built from TRBV2 and TRBJ1-1, with a possible D match to TRBD1 (5 bases). Germline lookup yields CDR1 SNHLY and CDR2 FYNNEI. Trimming took 6 bases from V and 0 from J, leaving 14 bases between them. CDR3 length equals 15 residues. CDR3 DNA sequence: TGTGCCAGCAGCACAAAACAGGCGATGAACACTGAAGCTTTCTTT. Translating gives CASSTKQAMNTEAFF.

The rearrangement joins TRBV18 to TRBJ2-3; D may be TRBD1 (5 bases). V lost 4 bases and J 1 base, leaving 12 bases between the germline ends. The length of the CDR3 is 15 residues. Germline CDR1 KGHSH, CDR2 LQKENI. The CDR3 DNA reads as TGTGCCAGCTCACTGGGGCTTGCCGGCACAGATACGCAGTATTTT. Its translation is CASSLGLAGTDTQYF.

The chain carries TRBV7-6 and TRBJ1-1; no clear D gene. The V and J ends lost 4 bases and 8 bases respectively, with 11 bases between them. Per the germline V gene, CDR1 is SGHVS and CDR2 is FNYEAQ. The CDR3 contains 12 residues. CDR3 sequence (DNA): TGTGCCAGCAGCTCCTGGGTCGGGGAAGCTTTCTTT. This encodes CASSSWVGEAFF.

This chain connects TRBV7-2 to TRBJ2-7; possibly TRBD1 for D (5 bases). This CDR3 contains 14 residues. CDR1 is SGHTA, CDR2 FQGNSA, per germline. With 1 base removed from V and 5 bases from J, the gap between germline ends came to 12 bases. CDR3 amino acids: CASSLGRGMDEQYF. The CDR3 region has the DNA TGTGCCAGCAGCTTAGGAAGGGGTATGGACGAGCAGTACTTC.